Sequencing of this TCR beta chain was carried out in a study of cytomegalovirus exposure and HLA in healthy donors. Study-level information: Within an early data release were around 80 million unique TCRs drawn from HLA-typed donors. Study observations and caveats: It was in a later analysis that TCR association rates were seen to vary by HLA locus, highest for DRB1 and lowest for HLA-C. Follow-up analysis seemed to connect common viral pathogens with several of the most significant clusters identified.

Details on this clone: Its antigen is not known.

PCR was performed using 60 Vbeta and 13 Jbeta primers. Repertoires were generated with immunoSEQ multiplex PCR, while TCRdb's copy carries only in-frame clones and drops some. The sample includes 110,000 to 150,000 clones, 65% to 80% of them seen just once. Germline lookup yields CDR1 MNHNS and CDR2 SASEGT. Trimming cost V 5 bases and J 4 bases; bases outside gene matches: 6. The CDR3 length is 14 residues. Input material: PBMCs. The receptor comes from a woman between 35 and 50 years old in good health and CMV-seronegative. V gene TRBV6-1 combines with J gene TRBJ1-2; 8 bases align to TRBD1. The CDR3, as DNA: TGTGCCAGCAGTACGTACAGGGGGTCCTATGGCTACACCTTC. Translated, it gives CASSTYRGSYGYTF.